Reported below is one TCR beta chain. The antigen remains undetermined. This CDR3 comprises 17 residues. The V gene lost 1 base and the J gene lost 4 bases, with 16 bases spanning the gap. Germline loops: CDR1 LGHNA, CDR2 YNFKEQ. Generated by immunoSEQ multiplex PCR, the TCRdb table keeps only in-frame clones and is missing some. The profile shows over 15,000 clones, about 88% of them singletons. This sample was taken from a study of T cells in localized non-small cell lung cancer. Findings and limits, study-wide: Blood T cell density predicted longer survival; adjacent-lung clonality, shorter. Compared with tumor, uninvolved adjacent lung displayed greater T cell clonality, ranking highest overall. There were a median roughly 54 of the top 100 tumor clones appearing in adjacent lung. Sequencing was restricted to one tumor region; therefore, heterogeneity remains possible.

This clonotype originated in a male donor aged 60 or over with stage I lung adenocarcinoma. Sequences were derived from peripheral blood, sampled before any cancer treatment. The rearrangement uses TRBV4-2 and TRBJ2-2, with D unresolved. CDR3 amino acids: CASSQGGSQFGTGELFF. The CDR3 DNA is TGTGCCAGCAGCCAAGGCGGCAGCCAATTTGGCACCGGGGAGCTGTTTTTT.